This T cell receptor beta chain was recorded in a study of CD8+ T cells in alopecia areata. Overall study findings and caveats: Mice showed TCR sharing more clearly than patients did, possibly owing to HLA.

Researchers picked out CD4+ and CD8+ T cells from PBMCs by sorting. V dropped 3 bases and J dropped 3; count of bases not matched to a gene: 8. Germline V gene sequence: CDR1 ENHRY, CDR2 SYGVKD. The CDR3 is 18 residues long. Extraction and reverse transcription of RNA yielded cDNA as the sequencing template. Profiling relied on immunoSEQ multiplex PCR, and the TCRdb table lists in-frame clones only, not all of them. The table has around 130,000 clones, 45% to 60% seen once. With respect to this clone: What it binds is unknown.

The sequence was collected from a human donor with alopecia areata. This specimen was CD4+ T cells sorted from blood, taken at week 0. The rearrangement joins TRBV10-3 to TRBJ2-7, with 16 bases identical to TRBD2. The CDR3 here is CAISDGTGLAGGDYEQYF. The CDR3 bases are TGTGCCATCAGTGACGGTACGGGACTAGCGGGGGGGGACTACGAGCAGTACTTC.